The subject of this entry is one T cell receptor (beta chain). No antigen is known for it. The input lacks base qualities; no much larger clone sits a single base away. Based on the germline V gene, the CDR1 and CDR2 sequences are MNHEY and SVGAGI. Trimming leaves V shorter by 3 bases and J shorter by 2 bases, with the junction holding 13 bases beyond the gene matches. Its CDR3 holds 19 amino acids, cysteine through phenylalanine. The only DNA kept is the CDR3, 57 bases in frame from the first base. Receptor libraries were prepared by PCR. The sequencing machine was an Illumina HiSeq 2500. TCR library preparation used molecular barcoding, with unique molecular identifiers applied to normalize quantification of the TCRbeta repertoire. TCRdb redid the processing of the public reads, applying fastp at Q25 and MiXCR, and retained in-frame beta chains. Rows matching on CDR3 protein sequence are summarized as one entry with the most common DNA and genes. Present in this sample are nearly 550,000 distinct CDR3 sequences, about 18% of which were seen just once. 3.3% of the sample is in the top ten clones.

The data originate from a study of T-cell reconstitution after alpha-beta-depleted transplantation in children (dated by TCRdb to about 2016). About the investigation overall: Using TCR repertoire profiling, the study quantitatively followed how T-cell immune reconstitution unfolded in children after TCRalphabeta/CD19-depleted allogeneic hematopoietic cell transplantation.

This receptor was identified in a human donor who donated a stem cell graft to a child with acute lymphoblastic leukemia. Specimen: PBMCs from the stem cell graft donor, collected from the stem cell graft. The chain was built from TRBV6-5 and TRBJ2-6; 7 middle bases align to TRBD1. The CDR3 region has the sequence CASSYRMRQGAPGANVLTF. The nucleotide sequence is TGTGCCAGCAGTTATAGGATGAGACAGGGAGCCCCTGGGGCCAACGTCCTGACTTTC.